The sequence of this T cell receptor beta chain was determined in a study of cytomegalovirus exposure and HLA in healthy donors. Overall study results and limits: There were fewer than 200 TCR beta chains listed as cytomegalovirus-associated. Per published reports, the classifier diagnosed cytomegalovirus status with high specificity and sensitivity.

The protocol was immunoSEQ multiplex PCR, while the TCRdb copy is restricted to in-frame clones and leaves out a portion. The sample shows 250,000 or so clones, about 88% of them seen only once. About this clone itself: What it binds is not known.

The V end was cut by 1 base, the J end by 4 bases, with 11 bases between. Germline values: CDR1 SGHRS, CDR2 YFSETQ. CDR3 size: 15 residues. This chain connects TRBV5-1 to TRBJ2-2; D perhaps matches TRBD2 (5 bases). The TCR sequence derives from a man in his late teens or twenties in good health and CMV-seropositive. The specimen sequenced was PBMCs. Here the CDR3 reads CASSLTGKSTGELFF. The CDR3 nucleotides are TGCGCCAGCAGCTTGACCGGGAAGAGCACCGGGGAGCTGTTTTTT.